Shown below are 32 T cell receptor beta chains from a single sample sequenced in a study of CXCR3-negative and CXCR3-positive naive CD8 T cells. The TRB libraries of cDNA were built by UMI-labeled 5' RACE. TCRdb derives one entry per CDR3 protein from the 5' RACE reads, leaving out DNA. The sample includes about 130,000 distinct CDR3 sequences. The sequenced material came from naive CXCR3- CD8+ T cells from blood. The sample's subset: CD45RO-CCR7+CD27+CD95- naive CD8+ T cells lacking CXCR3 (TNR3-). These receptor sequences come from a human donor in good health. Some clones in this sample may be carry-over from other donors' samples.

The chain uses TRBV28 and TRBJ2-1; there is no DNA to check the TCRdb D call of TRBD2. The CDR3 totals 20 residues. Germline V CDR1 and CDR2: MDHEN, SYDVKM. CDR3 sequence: CASSSPNRLAGRSSYNEQFF. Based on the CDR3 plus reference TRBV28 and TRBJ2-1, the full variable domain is DVKVTQSSRYLVKRTGEKVFLECVQDMDHENMFWYRQDPGLGLRLIYFSYDVKMKEKGDIPEGYSVSREKKERFSLILESASTNQTSMYLCASSSPNRLAGRSSYNEQFFGPGTRLTVL.

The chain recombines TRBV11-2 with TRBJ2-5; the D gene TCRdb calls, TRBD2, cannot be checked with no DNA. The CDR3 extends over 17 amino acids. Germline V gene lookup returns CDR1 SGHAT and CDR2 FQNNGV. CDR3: CASSFTASGGAKETQYF.

The CDR3 here is CASSLRVGGANVLTF. The rearrangement joins TRBV12-3 or TRBV12-4 to TRBJ2-6; checking the TCRdb D call of TRBD2 is not possible without DNA. The CDR3 length is 15 residues.

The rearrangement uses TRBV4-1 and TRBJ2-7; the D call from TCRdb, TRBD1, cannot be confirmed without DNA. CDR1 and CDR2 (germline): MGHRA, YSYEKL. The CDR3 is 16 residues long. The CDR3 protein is CASSQEPGQGSYEQYF.

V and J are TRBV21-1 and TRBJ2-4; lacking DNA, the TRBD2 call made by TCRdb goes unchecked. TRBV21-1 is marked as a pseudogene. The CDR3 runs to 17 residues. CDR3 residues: CASSSGLAGVGKNIQYF.

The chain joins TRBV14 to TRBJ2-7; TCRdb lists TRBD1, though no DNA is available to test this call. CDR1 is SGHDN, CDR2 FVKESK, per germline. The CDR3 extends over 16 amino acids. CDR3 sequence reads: CASSQSQGAYSYEQYF.

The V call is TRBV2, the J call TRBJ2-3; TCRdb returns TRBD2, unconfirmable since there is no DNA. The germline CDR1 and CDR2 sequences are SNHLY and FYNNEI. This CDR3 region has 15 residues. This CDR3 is CASSEPSGMQDTQYF.

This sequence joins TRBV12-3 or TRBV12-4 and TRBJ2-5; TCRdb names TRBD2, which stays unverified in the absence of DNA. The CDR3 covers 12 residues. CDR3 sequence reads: CASNAGGETQYF.

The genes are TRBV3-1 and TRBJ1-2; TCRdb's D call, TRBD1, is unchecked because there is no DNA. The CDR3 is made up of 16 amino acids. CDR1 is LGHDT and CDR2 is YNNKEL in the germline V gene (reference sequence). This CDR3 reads CASSQDLGTANYGYTF.

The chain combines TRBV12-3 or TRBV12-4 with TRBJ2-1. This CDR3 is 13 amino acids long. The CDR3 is CASSLVDYNEQFF.

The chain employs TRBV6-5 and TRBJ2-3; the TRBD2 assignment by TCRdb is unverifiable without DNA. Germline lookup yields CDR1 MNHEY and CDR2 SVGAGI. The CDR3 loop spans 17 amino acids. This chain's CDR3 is CASSWMPQRGGADTQYF.

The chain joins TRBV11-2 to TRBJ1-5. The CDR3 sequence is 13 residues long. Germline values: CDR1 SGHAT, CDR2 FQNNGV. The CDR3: CASSEGINQPQHF.

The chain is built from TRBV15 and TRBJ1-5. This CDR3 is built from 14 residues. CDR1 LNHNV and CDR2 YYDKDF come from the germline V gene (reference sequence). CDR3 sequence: CATSTTYSNQPQHF.

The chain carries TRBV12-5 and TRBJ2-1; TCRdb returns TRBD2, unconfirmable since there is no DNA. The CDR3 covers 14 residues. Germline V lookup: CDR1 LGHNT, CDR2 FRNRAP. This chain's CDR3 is CASGFEASNNEQFF.

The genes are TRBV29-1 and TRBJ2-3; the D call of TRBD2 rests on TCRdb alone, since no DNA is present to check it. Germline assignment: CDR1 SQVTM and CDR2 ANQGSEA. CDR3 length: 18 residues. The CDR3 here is CSVNQNLAGGQYTDTQYF.

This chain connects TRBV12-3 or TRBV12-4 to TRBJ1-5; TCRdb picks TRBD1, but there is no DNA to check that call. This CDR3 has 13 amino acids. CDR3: CAIGGQGAQPQHF.

The CDR3 here is CSARGSSSGTSGGYEQYF. V and J are TRBV20-1 and TRBJ2-7; the D call of TRBD2 rests on TCRdb alone, since no DNA is present to check it. The V gene's germline CDR1 is DFQATT and CDR2 SNEGSKA (reference sequence). The CDR3 is 18 amino acids.

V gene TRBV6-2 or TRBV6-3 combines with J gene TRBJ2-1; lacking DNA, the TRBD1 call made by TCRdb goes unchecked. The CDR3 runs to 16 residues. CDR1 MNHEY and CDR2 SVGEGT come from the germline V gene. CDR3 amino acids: CASSPRADSAYNEQFF.

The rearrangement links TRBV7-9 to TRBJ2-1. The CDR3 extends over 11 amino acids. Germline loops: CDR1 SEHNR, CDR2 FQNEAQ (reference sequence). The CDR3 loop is CASSLIYEQFF. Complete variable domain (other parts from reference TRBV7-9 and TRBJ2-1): DTGVSQNPRHKITKRGQNVTFRCDPISEHNRLYWYRQTLGQGPEFLTYFQNEAQLEKSRLLSDRFSAERPKGSFSTLEIQRTEQGDSAMYLCASSLIYEQFFGPGTRLTVL.

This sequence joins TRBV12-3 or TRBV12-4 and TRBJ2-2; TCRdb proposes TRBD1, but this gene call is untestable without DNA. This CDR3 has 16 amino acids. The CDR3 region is CASSPWDGGDTGELFF.

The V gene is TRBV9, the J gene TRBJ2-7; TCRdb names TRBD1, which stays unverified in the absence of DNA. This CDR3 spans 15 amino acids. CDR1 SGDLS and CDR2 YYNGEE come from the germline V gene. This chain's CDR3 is CASSVAGGTCYEQYF.

The chain's CDR3 is CASSWGGPGTEAFF. The rearrangement uses TRBV27 and TRBJ1-1; as DNA is missing, the TRBD1 call by TCRdb cannot be tested. The CDR3 contains 14 residues. Germline CDR1 and CDR2: MNHEY and SMNVEV (reference sequence).

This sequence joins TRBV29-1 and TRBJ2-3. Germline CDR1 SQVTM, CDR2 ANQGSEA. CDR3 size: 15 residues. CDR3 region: CSAEGGRESTDTQYF.

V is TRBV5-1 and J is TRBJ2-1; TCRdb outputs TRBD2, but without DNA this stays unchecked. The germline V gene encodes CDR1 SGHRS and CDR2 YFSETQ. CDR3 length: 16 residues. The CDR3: CASSLVSGEIYNEQFF.

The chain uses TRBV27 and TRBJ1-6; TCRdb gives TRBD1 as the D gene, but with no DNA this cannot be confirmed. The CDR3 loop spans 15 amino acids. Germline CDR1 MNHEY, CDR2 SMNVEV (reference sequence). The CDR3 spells CASSSGQGSNSPLHF.

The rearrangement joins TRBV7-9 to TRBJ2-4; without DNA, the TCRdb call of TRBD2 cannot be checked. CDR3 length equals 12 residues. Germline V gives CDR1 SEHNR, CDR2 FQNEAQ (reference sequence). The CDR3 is CASSQGTDVQYF.

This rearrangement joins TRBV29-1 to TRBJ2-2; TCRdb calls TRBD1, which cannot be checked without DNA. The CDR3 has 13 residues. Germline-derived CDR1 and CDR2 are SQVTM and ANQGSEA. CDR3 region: CSVRAEDTGELFF.

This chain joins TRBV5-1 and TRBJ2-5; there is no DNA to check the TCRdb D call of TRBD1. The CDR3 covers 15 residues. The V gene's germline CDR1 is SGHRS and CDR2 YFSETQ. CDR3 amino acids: CASTLSQGSGETQYF.

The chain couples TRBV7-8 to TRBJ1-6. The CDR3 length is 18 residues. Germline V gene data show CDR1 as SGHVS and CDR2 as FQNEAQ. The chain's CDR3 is CASSLSAFGALYNSPLHF.

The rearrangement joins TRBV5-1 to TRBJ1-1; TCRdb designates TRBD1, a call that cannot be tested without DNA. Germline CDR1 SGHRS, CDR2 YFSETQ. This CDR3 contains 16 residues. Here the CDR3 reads CVSSFSADSVNTEAFF.

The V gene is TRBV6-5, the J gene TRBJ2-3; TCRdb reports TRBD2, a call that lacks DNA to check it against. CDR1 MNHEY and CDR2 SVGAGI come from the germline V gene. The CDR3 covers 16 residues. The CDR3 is CASSKLAPVTGDTQYF.

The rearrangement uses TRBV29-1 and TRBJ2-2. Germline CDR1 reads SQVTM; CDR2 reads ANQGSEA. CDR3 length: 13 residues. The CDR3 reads CSGLVANTGELFF.